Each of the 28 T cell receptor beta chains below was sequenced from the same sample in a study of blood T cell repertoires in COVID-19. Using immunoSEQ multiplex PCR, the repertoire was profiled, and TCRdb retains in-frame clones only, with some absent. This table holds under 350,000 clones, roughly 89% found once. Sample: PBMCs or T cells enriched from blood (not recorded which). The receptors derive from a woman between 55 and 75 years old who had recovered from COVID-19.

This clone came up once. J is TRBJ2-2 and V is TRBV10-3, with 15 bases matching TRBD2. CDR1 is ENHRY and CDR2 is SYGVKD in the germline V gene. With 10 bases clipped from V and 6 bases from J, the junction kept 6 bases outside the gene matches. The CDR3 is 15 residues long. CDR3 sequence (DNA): TGTGCCACCACGGGACTAGCGGGAGGTCCCGGGGAGCTGTTTTTT. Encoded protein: CATTGLAGGPGELFF.

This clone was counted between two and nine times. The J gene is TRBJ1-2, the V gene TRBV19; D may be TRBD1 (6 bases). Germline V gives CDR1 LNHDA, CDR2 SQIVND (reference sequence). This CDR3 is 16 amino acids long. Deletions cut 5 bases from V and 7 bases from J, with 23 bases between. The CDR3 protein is CASSPRGHSHPSGYTF. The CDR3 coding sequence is TGTGCCAGTAGTCCCAGGGGACACTCACACCCCTCTGGCTACACCTTC.

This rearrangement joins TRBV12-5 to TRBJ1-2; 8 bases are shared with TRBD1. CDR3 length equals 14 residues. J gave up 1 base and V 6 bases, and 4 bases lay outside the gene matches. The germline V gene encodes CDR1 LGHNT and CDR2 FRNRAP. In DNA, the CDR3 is TGTGCTAGTGGAACGACAGGGGATAACTATGGCTACACCTTC. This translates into CASGTTGDNYGYTF.

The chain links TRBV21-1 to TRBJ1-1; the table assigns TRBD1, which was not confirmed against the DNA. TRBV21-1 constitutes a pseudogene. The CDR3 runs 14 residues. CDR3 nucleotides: TGTGCCAGCAGCAAAAAGACAGCGAACACTGAAGCTTTCTTT. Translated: CASSKKTANTEAFF.

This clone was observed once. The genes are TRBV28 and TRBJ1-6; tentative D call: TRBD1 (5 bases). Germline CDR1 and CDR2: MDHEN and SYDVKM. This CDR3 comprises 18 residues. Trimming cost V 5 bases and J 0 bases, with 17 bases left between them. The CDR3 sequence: CASSRRGTGGSYNSPLHF. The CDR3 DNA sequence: TGTGCCAGCAGTCGACGCGGGACCGGAGGCTCCTATAATTCACCCCTCCACTTT.

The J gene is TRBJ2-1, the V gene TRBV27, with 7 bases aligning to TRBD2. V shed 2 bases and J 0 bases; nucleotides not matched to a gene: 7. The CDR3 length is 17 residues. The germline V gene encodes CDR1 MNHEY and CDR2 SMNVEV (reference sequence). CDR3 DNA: TGTGCCAGCAGTTTACGGACGGGAGGCAGCTCCTACAATGAGCAGTTCTTC. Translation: CASSLRTGGSSYNEQFF.

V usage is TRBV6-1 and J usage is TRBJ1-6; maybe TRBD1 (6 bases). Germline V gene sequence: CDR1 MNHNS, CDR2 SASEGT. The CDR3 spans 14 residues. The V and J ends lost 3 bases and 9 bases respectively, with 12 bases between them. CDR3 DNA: TGTGCCAGCAGTGATGGACAGATGGGTTCACCCCTCCACTTT. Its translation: CASSDGQMGSPLHF.

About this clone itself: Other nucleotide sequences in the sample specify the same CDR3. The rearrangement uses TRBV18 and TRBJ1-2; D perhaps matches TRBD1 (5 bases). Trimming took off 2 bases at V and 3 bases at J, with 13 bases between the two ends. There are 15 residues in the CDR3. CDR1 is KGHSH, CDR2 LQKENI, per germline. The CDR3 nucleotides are TGTGCCAGCTCACCAACGGGGGTGGGTGACTATGGCTACACCTTC. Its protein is CASSPTGVGDYGYTF.

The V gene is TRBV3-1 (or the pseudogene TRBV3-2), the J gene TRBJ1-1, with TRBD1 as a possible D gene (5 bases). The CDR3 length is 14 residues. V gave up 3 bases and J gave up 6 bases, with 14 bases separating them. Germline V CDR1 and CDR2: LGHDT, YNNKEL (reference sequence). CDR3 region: CASSQGGPISEAFF. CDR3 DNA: TGTGCCAGCAGCCAGGGGGGACCCATCTCTGAAGCTTTCTTT.

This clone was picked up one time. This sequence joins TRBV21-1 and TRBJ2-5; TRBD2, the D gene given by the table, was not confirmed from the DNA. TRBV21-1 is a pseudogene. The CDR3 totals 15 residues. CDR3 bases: TGTGCCAGCAGCAAAGCTAGCGGATCAGAAGAGACCCAGTACTTC. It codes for CASSKASGSEETQYF.

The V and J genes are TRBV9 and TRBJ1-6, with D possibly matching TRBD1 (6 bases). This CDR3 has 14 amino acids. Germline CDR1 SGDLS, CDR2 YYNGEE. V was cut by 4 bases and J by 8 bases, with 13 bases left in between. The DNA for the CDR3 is TGTGCCAGCAGCCCCCATCCAGGGGATTCACCCCTCCACTTT. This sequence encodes CASSPHPGDSPLHF.

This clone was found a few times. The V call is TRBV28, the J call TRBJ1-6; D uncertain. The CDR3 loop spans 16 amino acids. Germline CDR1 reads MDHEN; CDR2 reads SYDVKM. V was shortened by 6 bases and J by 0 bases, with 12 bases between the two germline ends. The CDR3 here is CASSPRERSYNSPLHF. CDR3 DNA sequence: TGTGCCAGCAGCCCTCGAGAACGCTCCTATAATTCACCCCTCCACTTT.

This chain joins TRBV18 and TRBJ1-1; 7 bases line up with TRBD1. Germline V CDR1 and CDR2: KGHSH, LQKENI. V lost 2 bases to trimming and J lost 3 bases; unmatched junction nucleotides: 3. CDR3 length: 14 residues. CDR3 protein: CASSPNQGDTEAFF. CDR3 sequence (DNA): TGTGCCAGCTCACCAAACCAGGGGGACACTGAAGCTTTCTTT.

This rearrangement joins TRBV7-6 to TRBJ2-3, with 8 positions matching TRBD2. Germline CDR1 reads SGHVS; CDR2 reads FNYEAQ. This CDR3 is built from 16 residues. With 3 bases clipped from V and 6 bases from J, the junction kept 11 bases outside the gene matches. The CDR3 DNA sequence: TGTGCCAGCAGCTTTCCATACGGGAGGGCCTCGGATACGCAGTATTTT. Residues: CASSFPYGRASDTQYF.

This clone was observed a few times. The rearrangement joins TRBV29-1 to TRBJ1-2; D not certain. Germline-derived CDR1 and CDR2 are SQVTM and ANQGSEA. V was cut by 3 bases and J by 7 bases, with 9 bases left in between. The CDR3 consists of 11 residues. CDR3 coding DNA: TGCAGCGTTGACTCCATCGGTGGCTACACCTTC. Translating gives CSVDSIGGYTF.

CDR3 sequence reads: CASSLTQGAYGNTIYF. Written as DNA, the CDR3 is TGTGCCAGCAGTCTCACACAGGGGGCTTATGGAAACACCATATATTTT. This chain connects TRBV28 to TRBJ1-3; 9 bases agree with TRBD1. Germline V gives CDR1 MDHEN, CDR2 SYDVKM. This CDR3 contains 16 residues. The ends lost 5 bases at V and 3 bases at J; junction bases unmatched: 8.

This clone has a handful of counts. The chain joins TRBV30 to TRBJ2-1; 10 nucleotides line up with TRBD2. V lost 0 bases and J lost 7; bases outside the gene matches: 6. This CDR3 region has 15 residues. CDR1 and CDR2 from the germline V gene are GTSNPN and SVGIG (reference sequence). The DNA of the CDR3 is TGTGCCTGGAGTGTACAAGCGGGGGGGCATAATGAGCAGTTCTTC. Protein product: CAWSVQAGGHNEQFF.

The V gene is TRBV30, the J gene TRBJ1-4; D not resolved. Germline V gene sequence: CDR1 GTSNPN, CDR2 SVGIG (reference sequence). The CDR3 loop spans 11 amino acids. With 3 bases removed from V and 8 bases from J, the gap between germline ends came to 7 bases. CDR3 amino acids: CAWRLPEKLFF. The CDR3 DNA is TGTGCCTGGAGACTGCCGGAAAAACTGTTTTTT.

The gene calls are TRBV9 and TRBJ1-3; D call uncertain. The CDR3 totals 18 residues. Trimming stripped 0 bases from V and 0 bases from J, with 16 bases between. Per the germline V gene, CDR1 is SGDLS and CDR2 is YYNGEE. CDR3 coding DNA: TGTGCCAGCAGCGTAGGCGGGGTGAGGCATAGCTCTGGAAACACCATATATTTT. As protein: CASSVGGVRHSSGNTIYF.

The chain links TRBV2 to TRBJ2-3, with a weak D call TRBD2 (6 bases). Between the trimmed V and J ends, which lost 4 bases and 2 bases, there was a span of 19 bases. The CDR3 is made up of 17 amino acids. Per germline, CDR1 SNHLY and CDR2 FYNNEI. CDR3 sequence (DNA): TGTGCCAGCAGTGTGGTGGGGGGTAGGCCTTCCACAGATACGCAGTATTTT. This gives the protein CASSVVGGRPSTDTQYF.

The CDR3 reads CASSFFAAEQFF. The CDR3 region has the DNA TGTGCCAGCAGTTTCTTCGCCGCGGAGCAGTTCTTC. This rearrangement joins TRBV28 to TRBJ2-1; no clear D gene. The CDR3 runs 12 residues. The germline gives CDR1 MDHEN, CDR2 SYDVKM. V lost 3 bases and J lost 10, with 10 bases in between. Drawing the rest from reference TRBV28 and TRBJ2-1, the complete variable domain is DVKVTQSSRYLVKRTGEKVFLECVQDMDHENMFWYRQDPGLGLRLIYFSYDVKMKEKGDIPEGYSVSREKKERFSLILESASTNQTSMYLCASSFFAAEQFFGPGTRLTVL.

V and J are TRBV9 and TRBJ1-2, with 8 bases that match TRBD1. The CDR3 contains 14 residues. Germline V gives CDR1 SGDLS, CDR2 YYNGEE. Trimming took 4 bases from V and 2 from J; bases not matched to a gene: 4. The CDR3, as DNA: TGTGCCAGCAGCTCTGGACAGGGCAACTATGGCTACACCTTC. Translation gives CASSSGQGNYGYTF.

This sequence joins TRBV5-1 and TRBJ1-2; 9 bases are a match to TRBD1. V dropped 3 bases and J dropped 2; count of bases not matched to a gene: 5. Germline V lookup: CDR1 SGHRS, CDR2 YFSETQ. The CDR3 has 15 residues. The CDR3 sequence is CASSWGQGGNYGYTF. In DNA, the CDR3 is TGCGCCAGCAGCTGGGGACAGGGTGGGAACTATGGCTACACCTTC.

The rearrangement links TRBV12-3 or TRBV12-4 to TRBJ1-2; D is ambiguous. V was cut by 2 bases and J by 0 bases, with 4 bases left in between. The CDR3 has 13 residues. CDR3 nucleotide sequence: TGTGCCAGCAGTTTACTTGCTAACTATGGCTACACCTTC. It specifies CASSLLANYGYTF.

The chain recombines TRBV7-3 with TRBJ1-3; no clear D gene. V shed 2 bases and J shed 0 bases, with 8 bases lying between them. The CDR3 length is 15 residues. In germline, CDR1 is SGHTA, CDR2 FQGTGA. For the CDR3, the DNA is TGTGCCAGCAGCTTAGGCGGAAGCTCTGGAAACACCATATATTTT. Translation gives CASSLGGSSGNTIYF.

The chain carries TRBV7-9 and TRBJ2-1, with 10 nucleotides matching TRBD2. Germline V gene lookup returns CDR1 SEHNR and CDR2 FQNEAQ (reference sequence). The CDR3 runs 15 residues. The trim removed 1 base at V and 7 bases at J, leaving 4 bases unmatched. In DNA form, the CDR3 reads TGTGCCAGCAGCTTAGGAGCGGGGGGGTGGAATGAGCAGTTCTTC. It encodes CASSLGAGGWNEQFF.

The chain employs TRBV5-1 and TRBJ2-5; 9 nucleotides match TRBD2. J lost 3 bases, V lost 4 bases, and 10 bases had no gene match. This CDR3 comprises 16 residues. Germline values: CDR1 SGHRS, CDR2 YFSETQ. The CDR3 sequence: CASSPGGSGGEETQYF. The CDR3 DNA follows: TGCGCCAGCAGCCCAGGGGGTAGCGGGGGTGAAGAGACCCAGTACTTC.

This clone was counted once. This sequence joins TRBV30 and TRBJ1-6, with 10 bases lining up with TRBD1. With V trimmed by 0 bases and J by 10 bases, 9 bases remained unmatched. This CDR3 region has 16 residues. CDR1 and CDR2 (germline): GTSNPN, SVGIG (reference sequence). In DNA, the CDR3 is TGTGCCTGGAGTGTACGGGACAGGGGTTTTCGCTCACCCCTCCACTTT. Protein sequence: CAWSVRDRGFRSPLHF.